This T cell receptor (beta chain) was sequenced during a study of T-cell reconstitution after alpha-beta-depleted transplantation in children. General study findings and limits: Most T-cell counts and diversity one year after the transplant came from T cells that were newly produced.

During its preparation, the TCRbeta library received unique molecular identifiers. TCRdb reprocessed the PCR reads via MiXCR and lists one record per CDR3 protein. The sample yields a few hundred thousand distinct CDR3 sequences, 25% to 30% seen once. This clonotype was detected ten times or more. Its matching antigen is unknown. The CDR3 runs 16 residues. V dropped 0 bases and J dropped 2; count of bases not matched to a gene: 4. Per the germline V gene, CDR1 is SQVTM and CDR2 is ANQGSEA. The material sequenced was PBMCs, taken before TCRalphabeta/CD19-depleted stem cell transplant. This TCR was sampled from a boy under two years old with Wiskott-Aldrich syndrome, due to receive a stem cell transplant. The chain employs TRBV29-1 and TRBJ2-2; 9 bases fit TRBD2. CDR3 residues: CSVEDRLAENTGELFF. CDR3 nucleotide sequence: TGCAGCGTTGAAGATAGACTAGCGGAAAACACCGGGGAGCTGTTTTTT.